This T cell receptor beta chain is from a study of T cell responses to AZD1222 COVID-19 vaccine. Study observations and caveats: Distributed over spike, vaccine-associated CD4 TCRs predominated at 160-218 and 743-854. Spike-specific TCR breadth and depth rose after two AZD1222 doses.

Repertoires were generated with immunoSEQ multiplex PCR, while TCRdb's copy carries only in-frame clones and drops some. The sample includes under 45,000 clones, about 90% of them seen just once. As regards this clone: Its antigen is not identified.

The germline gives CDR1 SQVTM, CDR2 ANQGSEA. CDR3 length equals 12 residues. V lost 1 base, J lost 8 bases, and 11 bases lay in between. The sequence came from an adult who received the MenACWY meningococcal vaccine as a control. The chain combines TRBV29-1 with TRBJ1-2, with D possibly TRBD1 on 6 matching bases. Sequences were derived from peripheral blood, sampled 28 days after the second dose of the MenACWY control vaccine. CDR3 sequence reads: CSVEVWGRGYTF. Written as DNA, the CDR3 is TGCAGCGTTGAAGTTTGGGGGCGAGGCTACACCTTC. The whole variable domain, filled in from reference TRBV29-1 and TRBJ1-2, reads SAVISQKPSRDICQRGTSLTIQCQVDSQVTMMFWYRQQPGQSLTLIATANQGSEATYESGFVIDKFPISRPNLTFSTLTVSNMSPEDSSIYLCSVEVWGRGYTFGSGTRLTVV.